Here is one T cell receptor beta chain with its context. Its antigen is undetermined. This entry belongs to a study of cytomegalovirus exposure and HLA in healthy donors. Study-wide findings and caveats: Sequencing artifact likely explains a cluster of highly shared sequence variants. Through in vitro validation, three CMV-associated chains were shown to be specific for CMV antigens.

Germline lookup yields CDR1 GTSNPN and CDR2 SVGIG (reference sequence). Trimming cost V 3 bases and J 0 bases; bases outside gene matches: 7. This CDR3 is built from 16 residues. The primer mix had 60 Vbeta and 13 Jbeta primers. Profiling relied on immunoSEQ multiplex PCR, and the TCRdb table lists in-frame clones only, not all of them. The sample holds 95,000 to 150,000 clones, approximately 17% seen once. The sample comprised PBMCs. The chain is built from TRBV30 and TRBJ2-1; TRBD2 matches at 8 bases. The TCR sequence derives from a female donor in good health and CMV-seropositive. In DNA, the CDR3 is TGTGCCTGGAGCCAAGGAACTAGCGGCTCCTACAATGAGCAGTTCTTC. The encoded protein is CAWSQGTSGSYNEQFF.